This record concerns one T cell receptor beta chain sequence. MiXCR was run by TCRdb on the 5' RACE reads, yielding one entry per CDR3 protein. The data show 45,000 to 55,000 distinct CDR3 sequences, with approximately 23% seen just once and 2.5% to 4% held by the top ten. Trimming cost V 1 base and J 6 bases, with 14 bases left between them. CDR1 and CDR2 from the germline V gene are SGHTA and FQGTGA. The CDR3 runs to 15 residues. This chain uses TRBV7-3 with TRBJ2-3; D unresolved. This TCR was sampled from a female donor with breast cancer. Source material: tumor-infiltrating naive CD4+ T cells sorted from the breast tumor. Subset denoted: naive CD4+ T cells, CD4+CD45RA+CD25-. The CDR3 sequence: CASSLSGTSADTQYF. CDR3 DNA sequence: TGTGCCAGCAGCTTAAGTGGCACGTCGGCTGATACGCAGTATTTT.